The 16 T cell receptor beta chains in this list originate from one sample, sequenced in a study of blood T cell repertoires in COVID-19. Method: immunoSEQ multiplex PCR; TCRdb's copy keeps in-frame clones and lacks some. Counted here are roughly 80,000 clones, over 75% occurring once; the ten biggest clones make up 11%. Material: peripheral blood. These receptors all stem from a man over 45 with acute or convalescent COVID-19.

This chain uses TRBV4-3 with TRBJ2-4; 8 bases are a match to TRBD2. Trimming cost V 0 bases and J 0 bases; bases outside gene matches: 10. This CDR3 spans 19 amino acids. Germline CDR1 and CDR2: LGHNA and YSLEER. In DNA form, the CDR3 reads TGCGCCAGCAGCCAAGATCGGGGGGGGACGGACCTAGCCAAAAACATTCAGTACTTC. Protein product: CASSQDRGGTDLAKNIQYF.

V gene TRBV27 combines with J gene TRBJ1-1, with D perhaps TRBD1 (6 bases). Trimming took off 5 bases at V and 0 bases at J, with 10 bases between the two ends. The germline V gene encodes CDR1 MNHEY and CDR2 SMNVEV (reference sequence). This CDR3 region has 14 residues. For the CDR3, the DNA is TGTGCCAGCAGTCTGGACAGAATGAACACTGAAGCTTTCTTT. Translated, it gives CASSLDRMNTEAFF.

This clone was counted once. The rearrangement joins TRBV7-2 to TRBJ2-2, with D unclear. V dropped 5 bases and J dropped 8 bases, with 12 bases sitting between them. The CDR3 length is 13 residues. The germline gives CDR1 SGHTA, CDR2 FQGNSA. CDR3 bases: TGTGCCAGCAGCCGACTCGACGCGGGGGAGCTGTTTTTT. Translating it yields CASSRLDAGELFF. Based on the CDR3 plus reference TRBV7-2 and TRBJ2-2, the full variable domain is GAGVSQSPSNKVTEKGKDVELRCDPISGHTALYWYRQSLGQGLEFLIYFQGNSAPDKSGLPSDRFSAERTGGSVSTLTIQRTQQEDSAVYLCASSRLDAGELFFGEGSRLTVL.

The chain joins TRBV28 to TRBJ1-1; 9 positions match TRBD1. V was clipped by 6 bases and J by 2 bases; unmatched bases: 7. This CDR3 contains 15 residues. Germline V gene lookup returns CDR1 MDHEN and CDR2 SYDVKM. The CDR3 sequence: CASSTPTGGNTEAFF. The CDR3 DNA follows: TGTGCCAGCAGCACTCCTACAGGGGGCAACACTGAAGCTTTCTTT.

A single count supports this clone. V gene TRBV29-1 combines with J gene TRBJ2-7, with D unclear. V gave up 1 base and J gave up 4 bases, with 8 bases separating them. The CDR3 consists of 12 residues. CDR1 is SQVTM and CDR2 is ANQGSEA in the germline V gene. CDR3 nucleotide sequence: TGCAGCGTTGAAGTGGCAGATTACGAGCAGTACTTC. Its protein is CSVEVADYEQYF.

This clone is a singleton in its sample. J is TRBJ2-7 and V is TRBV6-5; D is possibly TRBD2 (5 bases). CDR1 and CDR2 (germline): MNHEY, SVGAGI. The CDR3 totals 13 residues. Trimming stripped 7 bases from V and 6 bases from J, with 16 bases between. This CDR3 reads CASIKRGGVEQYF. DNA for the CDR3: TGTGCCAGCATAAAACGGGGTGGGGTCGAGCAGTACTTC.

This chain joins TRBV10-3 and TRBJ1-6; D perhaps matches TRBD1 (6 bases). Germline V gene lookup returns CDR1 ENHRY and CDR2 SYGVKD. The CDR3 runs to 17 residues. V lost 0 bases to trimming and J lost 7 bases, with 16 bases between them. The CDR3 loop is CAISESFGGRGNSPLHF. In DNA, the CDR3 is TGTGCCATCAGTGAGTCGTTTGGGGGCAGGGGAAATTCACCCCTCCACTTT.

This chain connects TRBV2 to TRBJ1-4, with 8 positions matching TRBD1. CDR1 and CDR2 (germline): SNHLY, FYNNEI. The CDR3 is made up of 14 amino acids. V dropped 7 bases and J dropped 2; count of bases not matched to a gene: 3. The CDR3 loop is CASNQGATNEKLFF. CDR3 nucleotides: TGTGCCAGCAATCAGGGGGCTACTAATGAAAAACTGTTTTTT.

This rearrangement joins TRBV7-2 to TRBJ2-4, with D maybe TRBD2 (6 bases). CDR3 length: 14 residues. Trimming took 2 bases from V and 6 from J, leaving 11 bases between them. CDR1 and CDR2 from the germline V gene are SGHTA and FQGNSA. The CDR3 loop reads CASSLSGRRNIQYF. CDR3 nucleotides: TGTGCCAGCAGCTTAAGTGGGAGGAGAAACATTCAGTACTTC.

The chain carries TRBV4-3 and TRBJ1-5; 9 bases align to TRBD1. CDR1 LGHNA and CDR2 YSLEER come from the germline V gene. CDR3 length: 15 amino acids. Losses at the gene ends were 1 base for V and 9 bases for J; bases not matched to a gene: 7. The CDR3 region is CASSQAQGAQGPQHF. As DNA, the CDR3 is TGCGCCAGCAGCCAAGCACAGGGGGCCCAAGGGCCCCAGCATTTT.

This sequence joins TRBV7-2 and TRBJ1-1; 10 bases map to TRBD1. Germline lookup yields CDR1 SGHTA and CDR2 FQGNSA. The CDR3 has 14 residues. The ends lost 6 bases at V and 5 bases at J; junction bases unmatched: 6. The CDR3 DNA is TGTGCCAGCAGAGTTCCGGGACAGGGGACTGAAGCTTTCTTT. Amino acids: CASRVPGQGTEAFF.

V gene TRBV9 combines with J gene TRBJ2-7; 8 bases line up with TRBD1. Looked up from germline, CDR1 is SGDLS and CDR2 is YYNGEE. Unmatched junction bases numbered 4, after V lost 2 bases and J lost 3 bases. There are 14 residues in the CDR3. The CDR3, as DNA: TGTGCCAGCAGCGTCGGGACAGGTATCTACGAGCAGTACTTC. It translates to CASSVGTGIYEQYF.

This clone showed up just a few times. This rearrangement joins TRBV19 to TRBJ1-5; 10 bases agree with TRBD1. V trimming: 6 bases; J trimming: 4 bases; junction bases outside the gene matches: 15. The CDR3 is 18 amino acids. Germline V CDR1 and CDR2: LNHDA, SQIVND (reference sequence). The CDR3 nucleotides are TGTGCCAGTAGGATGAGACAGGGGGCTTCCTCGGAGAATCAGCCCCAGCATTTT. Translating it yields CASRMRQGASSENQPQHF.

V gene TRBV6-5 combines with J gene TRBJ2-3; D is undetermined. CDR3 length equals 13 residues. Germline CDR1 MNHEY, CDR2 SVGAGI. Trimming took 6 bases from V and 4 from J, leaving 11 bases between them. The CDR3: CASRWPRADTQYF. As DNA, the CDR3 is TGTGCCAGCAGATGGCCTCGGGCAGATACGCAGTATTTT.

As DNA, the CDR3 is TGTGCCAGCAGCCGGTCCGGGGAGGGGGTCCAAGAGACCCAGTACTTC. This encodes CASSRSGEGVQETQYF. The chain recombines TRBV7-7 with TRBJ2-5; D is perhaps TRBD2 (7 bases). Trimming left V 5 bases short and J 1 base short, with 17 bases between. Germline-derived CDR1 and CDR2 are SSHAT and FNYEAQ (reference sequence). The CDR3 has 16 residues.

The chain joins TRBV9 to TRBJ1-4; 9 bases agree with TRBD1. The V gene's germline CDR1 is SGDLS and CDR2 YYNGEE. CDR3 length equals 15 residues. The ends lost 3 bases at V and 2 bases at J; junction bases unmatched: 2. The CDR3 is CASSGGTGTNEKLFF. For the CDR3, the DNA is TGTGCCAGCAGCGGGGGGACAGGGACTAATGAAAAACTGTTTTTT.